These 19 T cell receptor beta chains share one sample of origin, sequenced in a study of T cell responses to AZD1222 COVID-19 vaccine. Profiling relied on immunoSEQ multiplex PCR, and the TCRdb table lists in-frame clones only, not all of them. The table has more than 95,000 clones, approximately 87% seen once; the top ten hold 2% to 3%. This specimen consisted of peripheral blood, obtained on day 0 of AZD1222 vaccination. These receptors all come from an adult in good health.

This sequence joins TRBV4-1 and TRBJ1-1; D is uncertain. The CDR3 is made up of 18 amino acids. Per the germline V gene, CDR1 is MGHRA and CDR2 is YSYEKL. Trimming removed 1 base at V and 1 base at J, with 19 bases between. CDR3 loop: CASSQGWWGRVGNTEAFF. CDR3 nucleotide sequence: TGCGCCAGCAGCCAAGGATGGTGGGGAAGGGTTGGGAACACTGAAGCTTTCTTT.

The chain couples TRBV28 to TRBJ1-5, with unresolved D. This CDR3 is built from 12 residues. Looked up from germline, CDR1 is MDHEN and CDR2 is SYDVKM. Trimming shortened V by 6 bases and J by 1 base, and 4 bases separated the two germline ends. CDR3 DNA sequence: TGTGCCAGCAGACAAAGCAATCAGCCCCAGCATTTT. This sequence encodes CASRQSNQPQHF.

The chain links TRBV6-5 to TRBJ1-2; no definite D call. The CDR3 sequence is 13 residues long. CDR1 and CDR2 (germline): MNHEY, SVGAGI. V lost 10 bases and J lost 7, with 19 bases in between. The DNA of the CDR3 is TGTGCCACCTCCCGAGAGAGCCCCTTTGGCTACACCTTC. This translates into CATSRESPFGYTF.

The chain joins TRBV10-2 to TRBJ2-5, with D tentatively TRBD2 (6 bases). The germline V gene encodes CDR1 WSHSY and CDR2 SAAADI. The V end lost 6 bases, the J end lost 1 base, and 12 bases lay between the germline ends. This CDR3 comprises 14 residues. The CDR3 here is CASSPGGGQETQYF. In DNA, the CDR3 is TGCGCCAGCAGCCCTGGGGGAGGCCAAGAGACCCAGTACTTC.

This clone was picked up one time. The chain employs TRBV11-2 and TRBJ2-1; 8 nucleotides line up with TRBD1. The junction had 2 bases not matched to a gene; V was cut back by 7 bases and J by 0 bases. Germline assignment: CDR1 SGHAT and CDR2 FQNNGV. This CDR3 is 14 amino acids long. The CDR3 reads CASITGGSYNEQFF. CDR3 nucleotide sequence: TGTGCCAGCATAACAGGGGGCTCCTACAATGAGCAGTTCTTC.

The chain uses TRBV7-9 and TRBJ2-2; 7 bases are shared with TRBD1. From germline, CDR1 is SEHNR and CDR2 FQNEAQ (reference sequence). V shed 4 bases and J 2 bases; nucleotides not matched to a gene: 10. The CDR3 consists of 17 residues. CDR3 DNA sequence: TGTGCCAGCAGCTCGGCCGACAGGGCGGTAAACACCGGGGAGCTGTTTTTT. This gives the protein CASSSADRAVNTGELFF.

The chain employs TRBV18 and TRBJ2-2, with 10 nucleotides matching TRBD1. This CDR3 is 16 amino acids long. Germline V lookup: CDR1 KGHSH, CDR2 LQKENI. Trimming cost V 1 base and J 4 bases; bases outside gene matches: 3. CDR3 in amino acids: CASSPRGQGSTGELFF. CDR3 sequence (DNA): TGTGCCAGCTCACCACGGGGACAGGGGAGCACCGGGGAGCTGTTTTTT.

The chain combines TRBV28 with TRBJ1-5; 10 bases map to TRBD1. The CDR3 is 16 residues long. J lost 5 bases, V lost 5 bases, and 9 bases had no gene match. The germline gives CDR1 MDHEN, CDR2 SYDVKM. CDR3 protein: CASSQPGQGRHQPQHF. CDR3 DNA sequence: TGTGCCAGCAGTCAACCGGGACAGGGGCGCCATCAGCCCCAGCATTTT.

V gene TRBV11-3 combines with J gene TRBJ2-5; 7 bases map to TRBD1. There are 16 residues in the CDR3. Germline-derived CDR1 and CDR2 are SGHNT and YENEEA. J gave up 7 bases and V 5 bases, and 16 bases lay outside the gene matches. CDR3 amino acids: CASSPPTGILGRTQYF. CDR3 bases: TGTGCCAGCAGCCCCCCGACAGGGATCCTGGGGCGGACCCAGTACTTC.

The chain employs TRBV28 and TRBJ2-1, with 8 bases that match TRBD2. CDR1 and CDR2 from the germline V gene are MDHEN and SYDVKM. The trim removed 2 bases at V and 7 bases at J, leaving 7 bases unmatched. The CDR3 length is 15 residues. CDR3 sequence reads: CASSLPGGPGNEQFF. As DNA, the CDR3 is TGTGCCAGCAGTTTACCGGGAGGGCCGGGGAATGAGCAGTTCTTC.

In DNA, the CDR3 is TGTGCCAGCAGTTATACAGGGGCAAGCTCCTATAATTCACCCCTCCACTTT. Amino acid sequence: CASSYTGASSYNSPLHF. The rearrangement uses TRBV6-2 or TRBV6-3 and TRBJ1-6, with 7 bases lining up with TRBD1. The CDR3 has 17 amino acids. Germline V gene sequence: CDR1 MNHEY, CDR2 SVGEGT. The ends lost 3 bases at V and 0 bases at J; junction bases unmatched: 5.

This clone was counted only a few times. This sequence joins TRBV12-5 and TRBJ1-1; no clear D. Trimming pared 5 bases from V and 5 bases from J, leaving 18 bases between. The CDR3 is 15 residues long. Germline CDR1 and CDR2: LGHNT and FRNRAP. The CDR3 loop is CASGVGKGSGTEAFF. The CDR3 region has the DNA TGTGCTAGTGGTGTGGGGAAAGGGTCCGGAACTGAAGCTTTCTTT.

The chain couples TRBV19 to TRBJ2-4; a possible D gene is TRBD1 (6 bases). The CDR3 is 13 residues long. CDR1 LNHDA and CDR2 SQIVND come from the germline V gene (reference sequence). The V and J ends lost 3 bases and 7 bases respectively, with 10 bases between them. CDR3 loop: CASSIGGRNIQYF. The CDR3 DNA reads TGTGCCAGTAGTATTGGGGGCCGGAACATTCAGTACTTC.

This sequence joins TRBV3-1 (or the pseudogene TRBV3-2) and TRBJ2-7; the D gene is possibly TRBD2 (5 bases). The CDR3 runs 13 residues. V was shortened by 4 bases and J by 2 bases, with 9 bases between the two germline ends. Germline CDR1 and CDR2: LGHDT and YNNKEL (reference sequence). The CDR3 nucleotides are TGTGCCAGCAGCCGAGACTATACCTACGAGCAGTACTTC. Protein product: CASSRDYTYEQYF.

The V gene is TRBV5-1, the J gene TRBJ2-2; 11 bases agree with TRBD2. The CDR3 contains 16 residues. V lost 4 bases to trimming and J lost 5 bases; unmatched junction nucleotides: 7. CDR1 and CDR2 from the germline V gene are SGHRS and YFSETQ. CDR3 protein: CASSLPTSGVTGELFF. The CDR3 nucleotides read TGCGCCAGCAGCCTACCGACTAGCGGGGTAACCGGGGAGCTGTTTTTT. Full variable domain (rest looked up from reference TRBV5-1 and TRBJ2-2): KAGVTQTPRYLIKTRGQQVTLSCSPISGHRSVSWYQQTPGQGLQFLFEYFSETQRNKGNFPGRFSGRQFSNSRSEMNVSTLELGDSALYLCASSLPTSGVTGELFFGEGSRLTVL.

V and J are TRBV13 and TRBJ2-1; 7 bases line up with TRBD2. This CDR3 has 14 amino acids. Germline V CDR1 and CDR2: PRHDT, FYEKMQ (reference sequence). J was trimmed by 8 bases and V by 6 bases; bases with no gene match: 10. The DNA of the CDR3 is TGTGCCAGCAGTGTGGGGGGGAGTTTGGATGAGCAGTTCTTC. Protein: CASSVGGSLDEQFF.

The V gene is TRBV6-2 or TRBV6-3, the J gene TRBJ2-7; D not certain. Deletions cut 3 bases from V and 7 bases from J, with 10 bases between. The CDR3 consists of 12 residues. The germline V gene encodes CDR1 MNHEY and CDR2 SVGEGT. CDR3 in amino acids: CASSYELEEQYF. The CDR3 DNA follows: TGTGCCAGCAGTTATGAACTCGAGGAGCAGTACTTC.

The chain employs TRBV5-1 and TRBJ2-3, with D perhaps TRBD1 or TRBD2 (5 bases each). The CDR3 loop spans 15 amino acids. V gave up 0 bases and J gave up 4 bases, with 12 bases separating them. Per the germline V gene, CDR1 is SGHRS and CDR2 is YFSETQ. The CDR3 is CASSLEGKRADTQYF. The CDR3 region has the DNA TGCGCCAGCAGCTTGGAGGGGAAGAGGGCAGATACGCAGTATTTT.

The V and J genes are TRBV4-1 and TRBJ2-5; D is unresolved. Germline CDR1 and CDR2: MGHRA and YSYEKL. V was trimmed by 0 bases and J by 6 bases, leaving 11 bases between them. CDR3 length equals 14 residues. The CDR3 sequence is CASSQEGSVQTQYF. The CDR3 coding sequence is TGCGCCAGCAGCCAAGAGGGTAGTGTGCAGACCCAGTACTTC.